The rows below give T cell receptor beta chains drawn from one sample of a study of CD8 T cells in Susac syndrome. TCRdb re-called the immunoSEQ multiplex PCR reads with MiXCR, one entry per CDR3 protein. This sample has around 99,000 distinct CDR3 sequences, with 90% to 98% found just once. The sample comprised CD4+ T cells from PBMCs. The source of these receptors is a human donor in good health. Each CDR3 is given without its conserved first and last residue. A D gene is named only where the DNA matches it firmly. For some rows the clone size is stated as once, few or many, or as a class when expanded; others skip it.

J,D,size,V,CDR3
TRBJ2-4,NA,once,TRBV28,ASRPGSLGPKNIQY
TRBJ2-5,NA,NA,TRBV24-1,ATSHERRETQY
TRBJ1-1,NA,NA,TRBV5-1,ASSEGPLDTEAF
TRBJ2-7,NA,NA,TRBV7-9,ASSLGVIGDKSSYEQY
TRBJ2-7,TRBD2,NA,TRBV12-3/TRBV12-4,ASSPGDRLAGFYEQY
TRBJ2-6,TRBD1,NA,TRBV28,ASKQPTGGDGANVLT
TRBJ2-1,NA,once,TRBV18,ASSPQTLGEQF
TRBJ2-7,TRBD1,NA,TRBV4-1,ASSQDWGQGAYEQY
TRBJ1-6,NA,NA,TRBV24-1,ATSRQDNSPLH
TRBJ1-1,NA,NA,TRBV20-1,SASGGRGTEAF
TRBJ2-7,NA,NA,TRBV5-6,ASSLSRDWRAIEQY
TRBJ2-7,TRBD2,NA,TRBV11-1,ASSLVGGSGAPSYEQY
TRBJ1-6,TRBD1,NA,TRBV2,ASTSGQGGTNSPLH
TRBJ2-5,NA,NA,TRBV3-1,ASSQGKGWETQY
TRBJ1-5,NA,once,TRBV5-1,ASSQTGNSNQPQH
TRBJ2-7,TRBD2,once,TRBV29-1,SVRTSLSYEQY
TRBJ1-1,TRBD1,NA,TRBV25-1,ASSPLGSEQGRPEAF
TRBJ2-3,TRBD2,NA,TRBV24-1,ATSDFLAGGSDTQY
TRBJ2-1,TRBD1,once,TRBV2,ASSERQGFFEQF
TRBJ1-3,NA,NA,TRBV30,AWSRNSGNTIY
TRBJ2-2,TRBD2,NA,TRBV5-4,ASSSPSSGRTGELF
TRBJ2-7,TRBD1,NA,TRBV20-1,SARDPGTGGEQY
TRBJ2-1,TRBD2,NA,TRBV25-1,ASSFSSGNSGEQF
TRBJ2-7,TRBD2,NA,TRBV14,ASSQRLAGTYEQY